This T cell receptor beta chain was observed in a study of OX40 agonist ivuxolimab in advanced cancers. Study details: Prior anti-PD-1, anti-PD-L1 or anti-CTLA-4 therapy was allowed; 35% to 40% had some. Three dose-escalation patients had partial responses: one with hepatocellular carcinoma and two with cutaneous melanoma.

Study-wide results and limits: Clonal expansion from baseline to week 6 occurred in both CD4+ and CD8+ T cells.

This CDR3 is 18 amino acids long. J gave up 2 bases and V 0 bases, and 9 bases lay outside the gene matches. Germline lookup yields CDR1 SGHRS and CDR2 YFSETQ. In regard to this clone: No antigen is known for it.

Generated by immunoSEQ multiplex PCR, the TCRdb table keeps only in-frame clones and is missing some. The sample lists approximately 54,000 clones; approximately 89% were seen once. The V and J genes are TRBV5-1 and TRBJ2-7; 12 nucleotides align to TRBD2. The sample consisted of CD4+ or CD8+ T cells sorted from blood, taken in a trial of the OX40 agonist ivuxolimab. This clonotype was sampled from an adult with an advanced solid tumor such as melanoma, head and neck, liver or kidney cancer. DNA of the CDR3: TGCGCCAGCAGCTTGGAGACAACTAGCGGGGGGCCGCCCTACGAGCAGTACTTC. Its protein product is CASSLETTSGGPPYEQYF.